Listed below are T cell receptor beta chains from one sample, sequenced in a study of blood T cell repertoires in COVID-19. Sequenced by immunoSEQ multiplex PCR; TCRdb stores in-frame clones only, minus some. The table lists roughly 110,000 clones, about two thirds of them singletons. Sequencing input: peripheral blood. The receptors stem from a human donor with acute or convalescent COVID-19. The donor label of this sample is uncertain. The CDR3 runs from the conserved cysteine through the conserved F or W. The D gene is left open where the match is weak. Clone size appears in some rows only: once, few, many, or a class for an expanded clone.

V gene: TRBV4-1
clone size: NA
J gene: TRBJ1-4
D gene: NA
CDR3 protein: CASSPTSLEKLFF
CDR3 DNA: TGCGCCAGCAGCCCGACATCACTTGAAAAACTGTTTTTT

V gene: TRBV10-3
clone size: NA
J gene: TRBJ2-1
D gene: NA
CDR3 protein: CAITGKEQFF
CDR3 DNA: TGTGCCATCACCGGTAAGGAGCAGTTCTTC

V gene: TRBV2
clone size: NA
J gene: TRBJ2-2
D gene: NA
CDR3 protein: CASSPLMTRAGELFF
CDR3 DNA: TGTGCCAGCAGCCCTCTTATGACTAGGGCCGGGGAGCTGTTTTTT

V gene: TRBV7-2
clone size: NA
J gene: TRBJ2-3
D gene: NA
CDR3 protein: CASSMTSGWDTQYF
CDR3 DNA: TGTGCCAGCAGTATGACTAGTGGGTGGGATACGCAGTATTTT

V gene: TRBV2
clone size: NA
J gene: TRBJ1-6
D gene: TRBD1
CDR3 protein: CASSEEGAGIFSPLHF
CDR3 DNA: TGTGCCAGCAGTGAAGAGGGGGCAGGGATTTTTTCACCCCTCCACTTT

V gene: TRBV27
clone size: NA
J gene: TRBJ1-1
D gene: NA
CDR3 protein: CASSLQPVATEAFF
CDR3 DNA: TGTGCCAGCAGCCTCCAACCGGTAGCCACTGAAGCTTTCTTT

V gene: TRBV5-4
clone size: NA
J gene: TRBJ1-2
D gene: NA
CDR3 protein: CASSSGGPLYGYTF
CDR3 DNA: TGTGCCAGCAGCTCGGGGGGCCCACTCTATGGCTACACCTTC

V gene: TRBV19
clone size: NA
J gene: TRBJ1-2
D gene: TRBD1
CDR3 protein: CASTTDRGQGAVADYTF
CDR3 DNA: TGTGCCAGTACCACAGACCGCGGACAGGGGGCCGTTGCTGACTACACCTTC

V gene: TRBV21-1
clone size: NA
J gene: TRBJ2-7
D gene: NA
CDR3 protein: CASSKGGDREGYF
CDR3 DNA: TGTGCCAGCAGCAAAGGAGGGGACAGGGAGGGGTACTTC

V gene: TRBV7-8
clone size: few
J gene: TRBJ1-5
D gene: NA
CDR3 protein: CASSRREGGKPQHF
CDR3 DNA: TGTGCCAGCAGCAGAAGAGAGGGAGGCAAGCCCCAGCATTTT

V gene: TRBV12-2
clone size: NA
J gene: TRBJ1-4
D gene: NA
CDR3 protein: CASRPSDCKATNEKLFF
CDR3 DNA: TGTGCAAGTCGCCCATCGGACTGTAAAGCAACTAATGAAAAACTGTTTTTT

V gene: TRBV5-1
clone size: NA
J gene: TRBJ2-1
D gene: TRBD1
CDR3 protein: CASSFFPDRVNEQFF
CDR3 DNA: TGCGCCAGCAGCTTCTTCCCGGACAGGGTCAATGAGCAGTTCTTC

V gene: TRBV15
clone size: NA
J gene: TRBJ1-1
D gene: NA
CDR3 protein: CATSRVGGGVEAFF
CDR3 DNA: TGTGCCACCAGCAGAGTTGGCGGAGGTGTTGAAGCTTTCTTT

V gene: TRBV6-1
clone size: NA
J gene: TRBJ1-4
D gene: TRBD1
CDR3 protein: CASSEGTGLSRATNEKLFF
CDR3 DNA: TGTGCCAGCAGTGAGGGGACAGGGTTGTCTCGGGCAACTAATGAAAAACTGTTTTTT

V gene: TRBV15
clone size: few
J gene: TRBJ1-1
D gene: NA
CDR3 protein: CATSRLFPEAFF
CDR3 DNA: TGTGCCACCAGCAGATTATTCCCTGAAGCTTTCTTT

V gene: TRBV7-2
clone size: NA
J gene: TRBJ1-5
D gene: NA
CDR3 protein: CASSLKVRQPQHF
CDR3 DNA: TGTGCCAGCAGCTTGAAAGTTAGACAGCCCCAGCATTTT

V gene: TRBV7-2
clone size: few
J gene: TRBJ2-5
D gene: TRBD2
CDR3 protein: CASSKGLAMATQYF
CDR3 DNA: TGTGCCAGCAGCAAAGGACTAGCTATGGCCACCCAGTACTTC

V gene: TRBV5-1
clone size: once
J gene: TRBJ1-5
D gene: NA
CDR3 protein: CASSTTGYQPQHF
CDR3 DNA: TGCGCCAGCAGCACCACAGGGTATCAGCCCCAGCATTTT

V gene: TRBV15
clone size: NA
J gene: TRBJ2-5
D gene: NA
CDR3 protein: CATSRVVGGPNWETQYF
CDR3 DNA: TGTGCCACCAGCAGAGTGGTAGGGGGACCGAACTGGGAGACCCAGTACTTC

V gene: TRBV30
clone size: NA
J gene: TRBJ2-5
D gene: TRBD1
CDR3 protein: CAWSSGTGFNGQYF
CDR3 DNA: TGTGCCTGGTCCTCCGGGACAGGGTTTAATGGCCAGTACTTC

V gene: TRBV15
clone size: NA
J gene: TRBJ1-4
D gene: NA
CDR3 protein: CATSRIQGSANEKLFF
CDR3 DNA: TGTGCCACCAGCAGAATACAGGGTTCGGCTAATGAAAAACTGTTTTTT

V gene: TRBV30
clone size: NA
J gene: TRBJ1-6
D gene: NA
CDR3 protein: CAWAREERSPLHF
CDR3 DNA: TGTGCCTGGGCTAGGGAGGAACGGTCACCCCTCCACTTT

V gene: TRBV28
clone size: NA
J gene: TRBJ2-5
D gene: TRBD2
CDR3 protein: CASTARGVGSETQYF
CDR3 DNA: TGTGCCAGCACCGCCCGGGGGGTCGGGTCGGAGACCCAGTACTTC

V gene: TRBV6-1
clone size: NA
J gene: TRBJ1-1
D gene: NA
CDR3 protein: CASSENPGNTEAFF
CDR3 DNA: TGTGCCAGCAGTGAAAATCCCGGGAACACTGAAGCTTTCTTT

V gene: TRBV5-1
clone size: NA
J gene: TRBJ1-1
D gene: TRBD1
CDR3 protein: CASSPGVQGTEAFF
CDR3 DNA: TGCGCCAGCAGCCCAGGTGTACAGGGGACTGAAGCTTTCTTT

V gene: TRBV24-1
clone size: NA
J gene: TRBJ1-2
D gene: NA
CDR3 protein: CATSDFTGYGYTF
CDR3 DNA: TGTGCCACCAGTGATTTTACGGGATATGGCTACACCTTC

V gene: TRBV5-1
clone size: NA
J gene: TRBJ2-1
D gene: TRBD2
CDR3 protein: CASRFTSGGDGEQFF
CDR3 DNA: TGCGCCAGCAGATTCACTAGCGGGGGGGACGGTGAGCAGTTCTTC

V gene: TRBV6-5
clone size: few
J gene: TRBJ2-3
D gene: NA
CDR3 protein: CASRSTVSTDTQYF
CDR3 DNA: TGTGCCAGCAGGTCGACAGTATCCACAGATACGCAGTATTTT

V gene: TRBV4-2
clone size: NA
J gene: TRBJ1-6
D gene: TRBD1
CDR3 protein: CASSPYITGGASYNSPLHF
CDR3 DNA: TGTGCCAGCAGCCCATATATTACAGGGGGCGCATCCTATAATTCACCCCTCCACTTT

V gene: TRBV18
clone size: NA
J gene: TRBJ1-1
D gene: NA
CDR3 protein: CASSPRGQGQNTEAFF
CDR3 DNA: TGTGCCAGCTCACCCCGAGGCCAGGGGCAGAACACTGAAGCTTTCTTT

V gene: TRBV11-3
clone size: NA
J gene: TRBJ2-3
D gene: TRBD1
CDR3 protein: CASSPDRVLDTQYF
CDR3 DNA: TGTGCCAGCAGCCCTGACAGGGTTTTAGATACGCAGTATTTT

V gene: TRBV7-9
clone size: once
J gene: TRBJ1-2
D gene: TRBD1
CDR3 protein: CASSLGQGGGYTF
CDR3 DNA: TGTGCCAGCAGCTTAGGACAGGGAGGAGGCTACACCTTC

V gene: TRBV11-2
clone size: NA
J gene: TRBJ2-3
D gene: NA
CDR3 protein: CASRPLTGDTQYF
CDR3 DNA: TGTGCCAGCAGACCTCTAACAGGGGATACGCAGTATTTT

V gene: TRBV2
clone size: few
J gene: TRBJ1-2
D gene: NA
CDR3 protein: CASSPRTALKGGYTF
CDR3 DNA: TGTGCCAGCAGTCCCCGGACAGCTCTAAAAGGCGGCTACACCTTC

V gene: TRBV2
clone size: few
J gene: TRBJ1-5
D gene: NA
CDR3 protein: CASSAGYSQHF
CDR3 DNA: TGTGCCAGCAGTGCGGGGTATAGCCAGCATTTT

V gene: TRBV23-1
clone size: once
J gene: TRBJ1-2
D gene: NA
CDR3 protein: CASSQWGGLSPYGYTF
CDR3 DNA: TGCGCCAGCAGTCAATGGGGAGGGTTATCACCTTATGGCTACACCTTC